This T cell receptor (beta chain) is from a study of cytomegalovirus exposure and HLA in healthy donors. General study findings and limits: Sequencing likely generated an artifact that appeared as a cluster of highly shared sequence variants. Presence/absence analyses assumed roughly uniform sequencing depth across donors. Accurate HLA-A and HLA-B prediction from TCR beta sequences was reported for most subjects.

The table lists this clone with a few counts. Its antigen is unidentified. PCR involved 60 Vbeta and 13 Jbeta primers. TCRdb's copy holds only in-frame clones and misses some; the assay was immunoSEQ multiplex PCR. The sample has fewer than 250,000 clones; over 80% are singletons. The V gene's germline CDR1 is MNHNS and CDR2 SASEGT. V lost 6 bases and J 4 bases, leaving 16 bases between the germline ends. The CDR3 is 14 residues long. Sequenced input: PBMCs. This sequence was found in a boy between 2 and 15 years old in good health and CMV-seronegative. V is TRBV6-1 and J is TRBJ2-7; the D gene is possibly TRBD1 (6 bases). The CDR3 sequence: CASRGTGQIYEQYF. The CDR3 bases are TGTGCCAGCAGGGGGACGGGACAAATTTACGAGCAGTACTTC.